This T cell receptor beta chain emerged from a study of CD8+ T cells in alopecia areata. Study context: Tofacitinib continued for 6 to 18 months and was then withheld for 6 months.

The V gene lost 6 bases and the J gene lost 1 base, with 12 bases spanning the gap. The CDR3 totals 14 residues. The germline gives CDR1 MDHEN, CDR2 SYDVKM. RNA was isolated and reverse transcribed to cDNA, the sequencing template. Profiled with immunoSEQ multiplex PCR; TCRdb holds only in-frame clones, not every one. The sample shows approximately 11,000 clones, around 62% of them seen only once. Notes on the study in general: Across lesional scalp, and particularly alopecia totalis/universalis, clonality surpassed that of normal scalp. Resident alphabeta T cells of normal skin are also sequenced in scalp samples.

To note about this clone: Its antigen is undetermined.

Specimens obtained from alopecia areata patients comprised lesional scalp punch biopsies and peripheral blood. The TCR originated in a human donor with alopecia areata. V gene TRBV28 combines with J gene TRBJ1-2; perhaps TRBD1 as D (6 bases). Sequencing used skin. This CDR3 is CASRTGFYNYGYTF. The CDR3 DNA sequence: TGTGCCAGCAGAACAGGGTTCTATAACTATGGCTACACCTTC.